The TCR beta chain described here comes from a study of OX40 agonist ivuxolimab in advanced cancers. Whole-study context: Patients assigned to dose escalation were diagnosed with hepatocellular carcinoma, melanoma, renal cell or head and neck cancer. Checkpoint inhibitors had been given previously to about 40% of patients. Partial responses, seen in three patients, involved one hepatocellular carcinoma and two cutaneous melanomas.

Sequencing used immunoSEQ multiplex PCR; TCRdb keeps in-frame clones, though not all of them. The table has about 94,000 clones, around 87% seen once. Study results and caveats: Researchers did not determine the expanded peripheral T cells' antigen specificity.

Trimming cost V 3 bases and J 0 bases; bases outside gene matches: 2. The CDR3 contains 15 residues. In germline, CDR1 is LNHDA, CDR2 SQIVND (reference sequence). As for this clone: What it binds is not known.

Sequenced material: CD4+ or CD8+ T cells sorted from blood, taken in a trial of the OX40 agonist ivuxolimab. The rearrangement links TRBV19 to TRBJ2-7; 10 bases map to TRBD2. The TCR sequence derives from an adult with an advanced solid tumor such as melanoma, head and neck, liver or kidney cancer. For the CDR3, the DNA is TGTGCCAGTAGTATGGCTAGCGGGGGCTCCTACGAGCAGTACTTC. It specifies CASSMASGGSYEQYF.